The clone carrying this TCR beta chain was observed a few times. Using a J-beta primer mix together with a sample-barcoded 5' primer, a second PCR was run for about 6 to 11 cycles. MiXCR, run by TCRdb on the 5' RACE reads, gives a single entry per CDR3 protein. The data contain 760,000 or so distinct CDR3 sequences, more than 20% of them singletons. Germline CDR1 is PRHDT and CDR2 is FYEKMQ (reference sequence). V lost 5 bases, J lost 1 base, and 8 bases lay in between. CDR3 length equals 14 residues. The record originates from a study of blood T cells in healthy people across ages. This same sample was also taken into another study, of T cells of mothers and their children.

The sequenced sample was blood. This TCR derives from a boy aged 5 to 17 in good health. The J gene is TRBJ1-4, the V gene TRBV13; TRBD1 is a possible D gene (5 bases). The CDR3, as DNA: TGTGCCAGCAGCACCGGGGGAACTAATGAAAAACTGTTTTTT. This encodes CASSTGGTNEKLFF.